This T cell receptor (beta chain) was recovered during a study of blood T cells in healthy people across ages. Findings of the study overall: Per million T cells, TCR beta diversity dropped about linearly as age rose.

The use of a sample-barcoded 5' primer and a J-beta primer mix characterized a second PCR of 7 to 11 cycles. TCRdb called the 5' RACE reads again in MiXCR, with one record for every CDR3 protein. Among 1.5 million to 2 million distinct CDR3 sequences listed, roughly two fifths were seen once. Comment on this clonotype: The antigen is unknown.

The TCR comes from a human donor in good health. Sequences were obtained from blood.

The CDR3 DNA follows: TGTGCCAGCAGTTTAGGGGGGGACCCCACAGATACGCAGTATTTT. Its protein product is CASSLGGDPTDTQYF. V is TRBV28 and J is TRBJ2-3, with 7 bases identical to TRBD2. Germline CDR1 reads MDHEN; CDR2 reads SYDVKM. The trim removed 2 bases at V and 2 bases at J, leaving 4 bases unmatched. The CDR3 covers 15 residues. Full variable domain (missing parts from reference TRBV28 and TRBJ2-3): DVKVTQSSRYLVKRTGEKVFLECVQDMDHENMFWYRQDPGLGLRLIYFSYDVKMKEKGDIPEGYSVSREKKERFSLILESASTNQTSMYLCASSLGGDPTDTQYFGPGTRLTVL.